The clone carrying this TCR beta chain was counted once. Its antigen is unknown. Germline V gene sequence: CDR1 PRHDT, CDR2 FYEKMQ (reference sequence). CDR3 length: 18 amino acids. With 5 bases clipped from V and 1 base from J, the junction kept 8 bases outside the gene matches. These data come from a study of cytomegalovirus exposure and HLA in healthy donors. Study information: From HLA-typed donors, an early data release held tens of millions of unique TCRs.

Study-wide findings and caveats: Immune exposure information available was restricted to CMV serostatus.

Primers: 60 Vbeta forward and 13 Jbeta reverse. Profiled with immunoSEQ multiplex PCR; TCRdb holds only in-frame clones, not every one. The table has around 140,000 clones, approximately 79% seen once. Samples came from healthy bone marrow donors. Donors sampled were nominally healthy, though unrecorded immune exposures were likely. The TCR was taken from a male donor in good health and CMV-seronegative. Sequencing used PBMCs. This sequence joins TRBV13 and TRBJ2-4; 13 nucleotides agree with TRBD2. In DNA, the CDR3 is TGTGCCAGCAGCCCCAGGACTAGCGGGGGTTTCGCCAAAAACATTCAGTACTTC. Protein product: CASSPRTSGGFAKNIQYF.